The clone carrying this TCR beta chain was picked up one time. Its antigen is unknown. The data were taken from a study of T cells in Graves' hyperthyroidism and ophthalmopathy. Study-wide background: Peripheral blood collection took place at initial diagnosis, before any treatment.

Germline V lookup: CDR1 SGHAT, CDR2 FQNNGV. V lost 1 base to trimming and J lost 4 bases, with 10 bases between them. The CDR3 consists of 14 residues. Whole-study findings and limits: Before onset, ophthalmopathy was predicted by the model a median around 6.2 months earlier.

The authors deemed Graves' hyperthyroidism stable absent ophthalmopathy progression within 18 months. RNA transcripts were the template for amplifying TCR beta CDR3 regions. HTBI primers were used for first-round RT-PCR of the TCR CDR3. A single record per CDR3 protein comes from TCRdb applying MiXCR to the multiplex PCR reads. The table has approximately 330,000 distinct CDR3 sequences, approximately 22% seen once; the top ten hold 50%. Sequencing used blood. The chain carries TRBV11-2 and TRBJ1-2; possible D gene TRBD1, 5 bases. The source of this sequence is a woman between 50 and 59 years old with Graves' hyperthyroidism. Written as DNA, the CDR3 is TGTGCCAGCAGCTTAGGGGGACTTCCCTATGGCTACACCTTC. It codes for CASSLGGLPYGYTF.